This passage covers 30 T cell receptor beta chains from one sample sequenced in a study of glioma-infiltrating T cells after dendritic cell vaccination. Sequencing was performed with immunoSEQ multiplex PCR; in TCRdb, only in-frame clones are kept and a portion is missing. The top ten clones hold about 6.8% of a sample with 70,000 to 100,000 clones, about four fifths of them seen once. Time point meaning: after dendritic cell vaccination, including at tumor progression/relapse. Here the sequenced sample was blood, taken after dendritic cell vaccination. All receptors come from a human donor with glioblastoma.

This clone occurred many times. CDR3 sequence reads: CASSDGFGRGETQYF. The CDR3 DNA sequence: TGTGCCAGCAGTGATGGGTTCGGGCGGGGAGAGACCCAGTACTTC. J is TRBJ2-5 and V is TRBV25-1; D is possibly TRBD2 (6 bases). Trimming took 3 bases from V and 4 from J, leaving 15 bases between them. The CDR3 covers 15 residues. Germline CDR1 and CDR2: MGHDK and SYGVNS.

This chain links TRBV27 with TRBJ2-1; no definite D call. V lost 6 bases and J 4 bases, leaving 10 bases between the germline ends. CDR1 MNHEY and CDR2 SMNVEV come from the germline V gene (reference sequence). The CDR3 is 13 amino acids. The CDR3 loop reads CASSSTQYNEQFF. CDR3 sequence (DNA): TGTGCCAGCAGCTCCACACAGTACAATGAGCAGTTCTTC.

The V gene is TRBV21-1, the J gene TRBJ2-5; the table calls TRBD1, which could not be checked here. TRBV21-1 is a documented pseudogene. The CDR3 has 15 residues. The CDR3 is CASSLRDRGQETQYF. DNA for the CDR3: TGTGCCAGCAGCCTAAGAGACAGGGGTCAAGAGACCCAGTACTTC.

This chain links TRBV4-1 with TRBJ2-1; 14 bases agree with TRBD2. This CDR3 region has 17 residues. J gave up 9 bases and V 3 bases, and 10 bases lay outside the gene matches. CDR1 and CDR2 (germline): MGHRA, YSYEKL. The CDR3 is CASSHAGTSGGRVEQFF. The DNA of the CDR3 is TGCGCCAGCAGCCATGCCGGGACTAGCGGGGGCCGGGTTGAGCAGTTCTTC.

The V and J genes are TRBV30 and TRBJ2-7, with a possible D match to TRBD1 (5 bases). Per the germline V gene, CDR1 is GTSNPN and CDR2 is SVGIG (reference sequence). CDR3 length equals 13 residues. V lost 2 bases and J lost 4, with 12 bases in between. CDR3 protein: CAWSIGAAYEQYF. CDR3 bases: TGTGCCTGGAGTATAGGGGCGGCATACGAGCAGTACTTC. Filled out from reference TRBV30 and TRBJ2-7, the complete variable domain reads SQTIHQWPATLVQPVGSPLSLECTVEGTSNPNLYWYRQAAGRGLQLLFYSVGIGQISSEVPQNLSASRPQDRQFILSSKKLLLSDSGFYLCAWSIGAAYEQYFGPGTRLTVT.

This sequence joins TRBV6-6 and TRBJ1-5; 7 nucleotides agree with TRBD1. V lost 2 bases and J lost 4; bases outside the gene matches: 8. Germline values: CDR1 MNHNY, CDR2 SVGAGI (reference sequence). This CDR3 comprises 16 residues. CDR3 region: CASSYPPGQPNQPQHF. The CDR3 DNA reads TGTGCCAGCAGTTACCCGCCGGGACAGCCAAATCAGCCCCAGCATTTT.

The rearrangement uses TRBV5-4 and TRBJ1-2; tentatively, D is TRBD1 (6 bases). This CDR3 is built from 14 residues. Trimming cost V 4 bases and J 6 bases, with 16 bases left between them. Germline assignment: CDR1 SGHNT and CDR2 YYREEE (reference sequence). CDR3: CASSGGQSKHGYTF. The CDR3, as DNA: TGTGCCAGCAGCGGTGGACAGTCGAAGCATGGCTACACCTTC.

The V call is TRBV18, the J call TRBJ1-1, with D perhaps matching TRBD1 (6 bases). The length of the CDR3 is 14 residues. V dropped 6 bases and J dropped 4 bases, with 15 bases sitting between them. Germline CDR1 is KGHSH and CDR2 is LQKENI. The CDR3 here is CASSATGKGTEAFF. In DNA form, the CDR3 reads TGTGCCAGCTCCGCGACAGGTAAGGGCACTGAAGCTTTCTTT.

This rearrangement joins TRBV10-3 to TRBJ2-5; possibly TRBD1 for D (6 bases). Germline-derived CDR1 and CDR2 are ENHRY and SYGVKD. The germline V and J ends were trimmed by 5 bases and 4 bases, with 11 bases remaining between them. This CDR3 is 13 amino acids long. CDR3 nucleotide sequence: TGTGCCATCAGTCCGGACAGTCCAGAGACCCAGTACTTC. This gives the protein CAISPDSPETQYF.

The chain uses TRBV10-3 and TRBJ1-5; D is unclear. Trimming stripped 3 bases from V and 5 bases from J, with 8 bases between. CDR3 length: 13 residues. Germline CDR1 reads ENHRY; CDR2 reads SYGVKD. CDR3: CAISDPPDQPQHF. CDR3 nucleotide sequence: TGTGCCATCAGTGACCCCCCCGATCAGCCCCAGCATTTT.

The chain has TRBV19 and TRBJ1-2, with unresolved D. The germline V gene has CDR1 LNHDA and CDR2 SQIVND (reference sequence). The CDR3 runs to 13 residues. The CDR3 sequence: CALIRKTLYGYTF. In DNA, the CDR3 is TGTGCACTCATAAGGAAGACTCTCTATGGCTACACCTTC.

This clone turned up a few times. The CDR3 loop is CSVRGQGNQPQHF. In DNA form, the CDR3 reads TGCAGCGTTAGGGGCCAGGGCAATCAGCCCCAGCATTTT. V gene TRBV29-1 combines with J gene TRBJ1-5, with D possibly being TRBD1 (5 bases). The CDR3 consists of 13 residues. V gave up 5 bases and J gave up 2 bases, with 10 bases separating them. Per germline, CDR1 SQVTM and CDR2 ANQGSEA.

This chain connects TRBV18 to TRBJ2-7; 9 bases agree with TRBD1. The CDR3 sequence is 15 residues long. CDR1 and CDR2 (germline): KGHSH, LQKENI. J was trimmed by 2 bases and V by 4 bases; bases with no gene match: 6. This chain's CDR3 is CASSLSRDRAYEQYF. DNA for the CDR3: TGTGCCAGCTCACTATCCCGGGACAGGGCCTACGAGCAGTACTTC.

The chain uses TRBV30 and TRBJ1-1; a weak D match, TRBD1 (5 bases). The CDR3 extends over 14 amino acids. The germline CDR1 and CDR2 sequences are GTSNPN and SVGIG (reference sequence). Deletions cut 3 bases from V and 5 bases from J, with 16 bases between. CDR3 sequence: CAWRGGGRGTEAFF. The DNA of the CDR3 is TGTGCCTGGAGGGGGGGAGGGCGGGGAACTGAAGCTTTCTTT.

The chain employs TRBV29-1 and TRBJ2-2; 10 bases agree with TRBD2. V was clipped by 5 bases and J by 4 bases; unmatched bases: 10. Germline assignment: CDR1 SQVTM and CDR2 ANQGSEA. CDR3 size: 16 residues. The CDR3 is CSVLRSGGARTGELFF. The CDR3 DNA reads TGCAGCGTTTTGAGAAGCGGGGGGGCCCGCACCGGGGAGCTGTTTTTT.

This clone was picked up one time. CDR3 residues: CASSYSGNRRNTIYF. CDR3 coding DNA: TGTGCCAGCAGTTACTCCGGAAACAGAAGAAACACCATATATTTT. V is TRBV6-5 and J is TRBJ1-3; D call uncertain. The V end was cut by 0 bases, the J end by 5 bases, with 11 bases between. The CDR3 loop spans 15 amino acids. Germline-derived CDR1 and CDR2 are MNHEY and SVGAGI.

The chain joins TRBV5-4 to TRBJ2-7, with 9 nucleotides matching TRBD1. Losses at the gene ends were 0 bases for V and 1 base for J; bases not matched to a gene: 5. CDR1 is SGHNT, CDR2 YYREEE, per germline (reference sequence). This CDR3 has 16 residues. The DNA for the CDR3 is TGTGCCAGCAGCTTGGACGGGACAGGGATTTCCTACGAGCAGTACTTC. Encoded protein: CASSLDGTGISYEQYF.

This sequence joins TRBV19 and TRBJ1-5; D is unresolved. Trimming stripped 1 base from V and 7 bases from J, with 11 bases between. There are 14 residues in the CDR3. The V gene's germline CDR1 is LNHDA and CDR2 SQIVND (reference sequence). The DNA for the CDR3 is TGTGCCAGTAGTATAGTGGCAGTACAACAGCCCCAGCATTTT. This translates into CASSIVAVQQPQHF.

This clone showed up just a few times. The V call is TRBV7-6, the J call TRBJ1-3, with D maybe TRBD1 (5 bases). Germline V gene sequence: CDR1 SGHVS, CDR2 FNYEAQ. The CDR3 loop spans 15 amino acids. V shed 5 bases and J shed 2 bases, with 13 bases lying between them. CDR3 DNA: TGTGCCAGCAGCCCGCTGCAAGGGGCTGGAAACACCATATATTTT. This gives the protein CASSPLQGAGNTIYF.

This clone occurred once. This rearrangement joins TRBV7-2 to TRBJ1-2; a possible D gene is TRBD1 (6 bases). V was shortened by 1 base and J by 4 bases, with 13 bases between the two germline ends. Germline CDR1 reads SGHTA; CDR2 reads FQGNSA. The CDR3 covers 15 residues. CDR3 amino acids: CASSLVGGEGYGYTF. The CDR3 coding sequence is TGTGCCAGCAGCTTAGTAGGGGGAGAGGGCTATGGCTACACCTTC.

J is TRBJ2-2 and V is TRBV5-4; D is possibly TRBD2 (6 bases). CDR1 SGHNT and CDR2 YYREEE come from the germline V gene (reference sequence). Trimming took 4 bases from V and 2 from J, leaving 15 bases between them. The CDR3 has 16 residues. CDR3 sequence reads: CASSPFGGANTGELFF. The CDR3 region has the DNA TGTGCCAGCAGCCCGTTCGGGGGAGCTAACACCGGGGAGCTGTTTTTT.

The rearrangement joins TRBV5-4 to TRBJ2-3; D gene ambiguous. The CDR3 runs 13 residues. Germline CDR1 reads SGHNT; CDR2 reads YYREEE (reference sequence). The V end lost 0 bases, the J end lost 7 bases, and 9 bases lay between the germline ends. CDR3 residues: CASSLGQDNTQYF. CDR3 bases: TGTGCCAGCAGCTTGGGACAAGATAATACGCAGTATTTT.

V gene TRBV11-1 combines with J gene TRBJ1-1, with D unresolved. Germline V gene sequence: CDR1 SGHAT, CDR2 FQDESV (reference sequence). The CDR3 runs 13 residues. V lost 2 bases to trimming and J lost 2 bases, with 6 bases between them. The CDR3 loop is CASSLTSNTEAFF. Here the CDR3 DNA reads TGTGCCAGCAGCTTAACATCCAACACTGAAGCTTTCTTT.

The DNA for the CDR3 is TGCAGCGGATCGAGCTCCATGAACACTGAAGCTTTCTTT. Translated, it gives CSGSSSMNTEAFF. V usage is TRBV29-1 and J usage is TRBJ1-1; no clear D. Trimming shortened V by 7 bases and J by 0 bases, and 12 bases separated the two germline ends. The CDR3 totals 13 residues. Germline V gene lookup returns CDR1 SQVTM and CDR2 ANQGSEA.

The chain is built from TRBV5-1 and TRBJ1-5; TRBD1 aligns across 7 bases. This CDR3 contains 14 residues. V shed 3 bases and J 2 bases; nucleotides not matched to a gene: 2. Germline CDR1 and CDR2: SGHRS and YFSETQ. The CDR3 is CASSYGTGNQPQHF. The CDR3 nucleotides read TGCGCCAGCAGCTACGGGACAGGCAATCAGCCCCAGCATTTT.

The chain has TRBV30 and TRBJ2-7, with 8 bases identical to TRBD1. This CDR3 contains 15 residues. The J segment lost 7 bases and the V segment lost 3 bases, leaving 14 bases of the junction unmatched. Germline CDR1 GTSNPN, CDR2 SVGIG (reference sequence). The CDR3 region has the DNA TGTGCCTGGAGCCCACCGGGGACAGGAGGTCGGGAGCAGTACTTC. As protein: CAWSPPGTGGREQYF.

This clone has just one count. The chain is built from TRBV21-1 and TRBJ2-1; the D call in the table, TRBD2, was not verified against the DNA. TRBV21-1 is a known pseudogene. The CDR3 runs to 16 residues. The CDR3 nucleotides are TGTGCCAGCAGCCTTAAGCGGGGGGGGACCGGCGATGAGCAGTTCTTC. This encodes CASSLKRGGTGDEQFF.

This chain links TRBV5-5 with TRBJ2-2; 8 bases match TRBD1. CDR3 length: 15 amino acids. With 7 bases clipped from V and 6 bases from J, the junction kept 11 bases outside the gene matches. The germline gives CDR1 SGHKS, CDR2 YYEKEE (reference sequence). The CDR3 region has the DNA TGTGCCAGCTCAGGTTTCGCAGGGGGCTCCGGGGAGCTGTTTTTT. The encoded protein is CASSGFAGGSGELFF.

The CDR3 protein is CASSFPGQGAREQYF. Written as DNA, the CDR3 is TGTGCCAGCAGCTTCCCGGGACAGGGGGCACGGGAGCAGTACTTC. The J gene is TRBJ2-7, the V gene TRBV5-4, with 12 bases matching TRBD1. Germline V CDR1 and CDR2: SGHNT, YYREEE (reference sequence). The junction had 7 bases not matched to a gene; V was cut back by 2 bases and J by 7 bases. The CDR3 spans 15 residues.

The chain is built from TRBV6-1 and TRBJ2-5; D is possibly TRBD1 (5 bases). The last part of the DNA fits TRBJ2-7 better; the J call may be wrong. The CDR3 runs 14 residues. Germline CDR1 and CDR2: MNHNS and SASEGT. CDR3 sequence: CASLGHQASGEQYF. The CDR3 nucleotides are TGTGCCAGCTTAGGACACCAGGCTTCGGGCGAGCAGTACTTC.